This T cell receptor (beta chain) is drawn from a study of shared clonotypes between healthy human individuals. Study background: CD4 naive and CD4 memory each took three plates per donor, while CD8 naive took two and CD8 memory one.

The DNA input per sorted-subset replicate PCR was 200 ng, corresponding to roughly 31,000 T cell genomes. Methods used by the authors: ImmunoSEQ output held junction-only sequences without quality scores, so filtering differed. The protocol was immunoSEQ multiplex PCR, while the TCRdb copy is restricted to in-frame clones and leaves out a portion. The V and J calls and clone size come from that table; D and trimming were worked out from the DNA. The table includes around 2.5 million clones, 93% detected once. As regards this clone: The antigen remains undetermined.

Notes on the study in general: A few donors shared approximately 5% of their naive CD4 clonotypes.

CDR3 size: 14 residues. The germline V gene has CDR1 ENHRY and CDR2 SYGVKD. Trimming took 5 bases from V and 5 from J, leaving 12 bases between them. This sequence was found in a man between 18 and 29 years old in good health. Some clones in this sample may be carry-over from other donors' samples. V and J are TRBV10-3 and TRBJ2-2; D call uncertain. The sample comprised naive CD4+ T cells from PBMCs. The sample's subset: CD45RA+ positively selected. CDR3 amino acids: CAISRTPGTGELFF. In DNA form, the CDR3 reads TGTGCCATCAGTCGGACCCCTGGGACCGGGGAGCTGTTTTTT.